This TCR beta chain comes out of a study of Ad26.COV2.S vaccination and SARS-CoV-2 variants (dated by TCRdb to the early 2020s). Study-level background: Vaccine-arm donors were drawn from COV1001, a multicentre, randomized, double-blind, placebo-controlled phase I-IIa trial of Ad26.COV2.S in healthy adults. Dosing of Ad26.COV2.S was intramuscular, at either 5x10^10 or 1x10^11 viral particles, delivered as one shot or as two shots spaced 56 days apart. TCRbeta repertoire sequencing was used to assess the specificity and breadth of SARS-CoV-2-reactive T cell receptors after Ad26.COV2.S vaccination. A total of approximately 30 samples were included in the TCR-sequenced set, comprising 19 Ad26.COV2.S vaccine recipients, 5 placebo recipients and 8 SARS-CoV-2 convalescent individuals. Trial participants were randomized into five groups of five: low-dose or high-dose Ad26.COV2.S given once or twice, or placebo on both occasions. Investigators remained blinded to trial group allocation during experiments and outcome assessment.

The treatment or condition label on this specimen signifies: roughly 19 received Ad26.COV2.S at low or high dose, single or two shots; 5 received placebo; per-sample allocation not given. Repertoires of vaccine and placebo recipients were sequenced from samples collected on day 63 after the first injection. Cohort 1b enrolled 25 or so adults aged 18-55 years at a single site in Boston, USA, between 29 July and 7 August 2020. As a vaccine, Ad26.COV2.S was a replication-incompetent adenovirus type 26 vector that expressed a prefusion-stabilized SARS-CoV-2 spike protein derived from the original Wuhan strain. V and J are truncated by 0 bases and 3 bases respectively, leaving an intervening sequence of 7 bases. There are 13 amino acids in the CDR3, from cysteine to phenylalanine inclusive. Just CDR3 DNA is preserved here, 39 bases in frame from base 1. CDR1 is given as SQVTM and CDR2 as ANQGSEA, both from the germline V gene.

What the work shows at the level of the full study, not this receptor alone: The study was not powered for comparison of responses between vaccine doses or regimens. Comparable non-spike TCR breadth was observed between vaccine and placebo recipients, consistent with only spike being contained in the vaccine. Ad26.COV2.S recipients had higher spike-specific TCR breadth than placebo recipients (P = 0.0014). The authors noted that total T cell responses may have been underestimated by the TCR breadth and depth analyses. After vaccination, substantial breadth of spike-specific CD8+ and CD4+ T cell responses was reported.

The immunoSEQ Assay was the method used to sequence TCRbeta CDR3 regions. After extraction, genomic DNA underwent amplification by bias-controlled multiplex PCR, followed by high-throughput sequencing. In the original analysis: To quantify the absolute abundance of each unique TCRbeta CDR3 region, sequences were collapsed and filtered. T cell fraction was estimated by normalization of TCRbeta template counts to usable DNA, with usable DNA being measured through amplification of reference genes present in all nucleated cells. Repertoire TCRs were annotated as SARS-CoV-2-specific when V gene, CDR3 amino acid sequence and J gene were exactly matched to a known reactive TCR set. MIRA supplied the reference SARS-CoV-2 TCR set, which was filtered for enrichment in COVID-19-positive ImmuneCODE repertoires so that public or cross-reactive TCRs were removed. Based on the MIRA antigens, annotated TCRs were further analysed at the level of specific ORF or position within ORF. Depth was the summed frequency of annotated unique rearrangements, while breadth was defined as annotated unique rearrangements over total unique productive rearrangements. Two-sided Wilcoxon rank-sum tests were used to compare TCR breadth between groups. TCRdb limited this immuneACCESS table to in-frame rearrangements with V and J called. A share of clones is missing; checked studies link under half to unresolved V genes, and the rest is unexplained. D and trimming were read from the DNA, whereas the V and J calls and clone size are those reported in that table. This sample gives roughly 320,000 clones in total; about nine tenths of them show up just once. Around 3.5% of the sample rests with the top ten.

Regarding this clone: Its antigen is currently not known. There are no base qualities to consult, and no much larger clone falls within one base.

The TCR comes from a person aged 18-60 years who received the Ad26.COV2.S COVID-19 vaccine or a placebo. The material was peripheral blood, obtained in a trial of Ad26.COV2.S vaccine versus placebo. The V and J genes are TRBV29-1 and TRBJ2-3; the D gene is unclear. DNA sequence: TGCAGCGTTGAAGAACGTCCGACAGATACGCAGTATTTT. It translates as CSVEERPTDTQYF.